Listed below are T cell receptor beta chains from one sample, sequenced in a study of blood T cell repertoires in COVID-19. The data were produced by immunoSEQ multiplex PCR, yet TCRdb's version contains in-frame clones alone and is incomplete. The sample records approximately 240,000 clones, about four fifths being singletons. Input material: peripheral blood. The receptors come from a woman aged 55-69 years with acute or convalescent COVID-19. The CDR3 runs from the conserved cysteine through the conserved F or W. A D gene is named only where the DNA matches it firmly. Rows give clone size only sometimes, using once, few, many, or a class for an expanded clone.

.,TRBV11-2,TRBJ1-2,.,TGTGCCAGCAGCCCACAATCAGGGGCCTATGGCTACACCTTC,CASSPQSGAYGYTF
few,TRBV30,TRBJ1-1,.,TGTGCCTGGAGTGTACAAACTGAAGCTTTCTTT,CAWSVQTEAFF
.,TRBV4-1,TRBJ2-5,.,TGCGCCAGCAGCCAAGATCACCCGGGGGGCAGGGAGACCCAGTACTTC,CASSQDHPGGRETQYF
.,TRBV11-2,TRBJ2-7,.,TGTGCCAGCAGCTCCCTCTACGAGCAGTACTTC,CASSSLYEQYF
.,TRBV27,TRBJ1-5,.,TGTGCCAGCAGTTTAACAGGGCTGGCACAGCCCCAGCATTTT,CASSLTGLAQPQHF
.,TRBV6-1,TRBJ1-2,.,TGTGCCAGCAGTGATGGCCAGGCTAAATTCTATGGCTACACCTTC,CASSDGQAKFYGYTF
few,TRBV10-3,TRBJ1-1,.,TGTGCTAACCGGGTGGGGGGAAACACTGAAGCTTTCTTT,CANRVGGNTEAFF
.,TRBV30,TRBJ1-2,.,TGTGCCTGGAGTGACCCAGGCCGTAGCTATGGCTACACCTTC,CAWSDPGRSYGYTF
.,TRBV4-1,TRBJ2-3,TRBD2,TGCGCCAGCAGCCAAGTAGGACTAGTCACAGATACGCAGTATTTT,CASSQVGLVTDTQYF
.,TRBV5-6,TRBJ2-1,.,TGTGCCAGCAGCGGGACTTCCGGGAGAACCCCTAGTGAGCAGTTCTTC,CASSGTSGRTPSEQFF
.,TRBV7-9,TRBJ1-4,.,TGTGCCAGCAGCTTCGACCCGTCAAATACTAAAGAGGAAAAACTGTTTTTT,CASSFDPSNTKEEKLFF
.,TRBV18,TRBJ2-1,TRBD1,TGTGCCAGCTCACTGCCGGGACAGGGCGACAATGAGCAGTTCTTC,CASSLPGQGDNEQFF
.,TRBV12-5,TRBJ2-1,.,TGTGCTAGTGGTCCCCCTTTCGGGATACCCCTACAACCAGTTTGGGCCTACAATGAGCAGTTCTTC,CASGPPFGIPLQPVWAYNEQFF
.,TRBV6-5,TRBJ1-5,TRBD1,TGTGCCAGCAGTCCCCAGGGGGCGCGTCATCAGCCCCAGCATTTT,CASSPQGARHQPQHF
.,TRBV5-4,TRBJ1-2,TRBD1,TGTGCCAGCAGTGTTGGGACAGGGGGGGGAATCGGCTATGGCTACACCTTC,CASSVGTGGGIGYGYTF
.,TRBV7-9,TRBJ2-5,TRBD2,TGTGCCAGCAGCTCGGGGTCGGGGGGGTTCCAAGAGACCCAGTACTTC,CASSSGSGGFQETQYF
.,TRBV7-9,TRBJ2-3,TRBD2,TGTGCCAGCACCAAAGGACTAGCGTACACAGATACGCAGTATTTT,CASTKGLAYTDTQYF
.,TRBV7-9,TRBJ2-1,TRBD2,TGTGCCAGCAGCTTGATCCGAACGGGGGGCAATGAGCAGTTCTTC,CASSLIRTGGNEQFF
.,TRBV3-1/TRBV3-2,TRBJ2-2,TRBD1,TGTGCCAGCAGCCAAGCCGGCCGGGACAGGGTTGGAGCCGGGGAGCTGTTTTTT,CASSQAGRDRVGAGELFF
.,TRBV5-4,TRBJ1-4,.,TGTGCCAGCAGCTTGGGGGGGGCAACTAATGAAAAACTGTTTTTT,CASSLGGATNEKLFF
once,TRBV7-2,TRBJ2-2,.,TGTGCCAGCAGCTTATTCGGGGGTCCCGGGGAGCTGTTTTTT,CASSLFGGPGELFF
.,TRBV4-3,TRBJ2-2,TRBD1,TGCGCCAGCAGCTCGCCTTGGCTAGGGACAGCTAACACCGGGGAGCTGTTTTTT,CASSSPWLGTANTGELFF
.,TRBV5-6,TRBJ2-7,.,TGTGCCAGCAGCTTGCTTCCTAGCTCCTACGAGCAGTACTTC,CASSLLPSSYEQYF
few,TRBV6-6,TRBJ1-1,.,TGTGCCAGCAGTTACTCATGGGACATACGGACTGAAGCTTTCTTT,CASSYSWDIRTEAFF
.,TRBV3-1/TRBV3-2,TRBJ1-2,.,TGTGCCAGCAGCCAAGATAGCACGGGTGGCTACACCTTC,CASSQDSTGGYTF
.,TRBV12-3/TRBV12-4,TRBJ2-2,.,TGTGCCAGCATCCCGCGAACGTCCGGGGAGCTGTTTTTT,CASIPRTSGELFF
.,TRBV23-1,TRBJ2-3,TRBD1,TGCGCCAGCAAATGGCGACAGGGGCTCACAGATACGCAGTATTTT,CASKWRQGLTDTQYF
.,TRBV18,TRBJ1-1,TRBD1,TGTGCCAGCTCCCCCGACAGGGACTCTGAAGCTTTCTTT,CASSPDRDSEAFF
.,TRBV7-8,TRBJ2-1,.,TGTGCCAGCAGCCAAGCCCAGGGGGGCCTGTACAATGAGCAGTTCTTC,CASSQAQGGLYNEQFF
.,TRBV5-4,TRBJ2-7,.,TGTGCCAGCAGCTCCGTTTACGAGCAGTACTTC,CASSSVYEQYF
.,TRBV11-3,TRBJ2-1,.,TGTGCCAGCAGCCAAGGGGCGGGGGAGCAGTTCTTC,CASSQGAGEQFF
.,TRBV5-8,TRBJ2-3,TRBD1,TGTGCCAGCAGCCCGAGGGGACAGAACACAGATACGCAGTATTTT,CASSPRGQNTDTQYF
.,TRBV5-8,TRBJ2-1,TRBD2,TGTGCCAGCAGCCCGATCCTAGCGGGGGATGGCGATGAGCAGTTCTTC,CASSPILAGDGDEQFF
.,TRBV19,TRBJ1-1,.,TGTGCCAGTAGTTCGTTACCCCCCGGAGCCACTGAAGCTTTCTTT,CASSSLPPGATEAFF
.,TRBV9,TRBJ2-2,.,TGTGCCAGCAGCGTTTCCGGGAACACCGGGGAGCTGTTTTTT,CASSVSGNTGELFF
.,TRBV5-1,TRBJ1-2,TRBD1,TGCGCCAGCAGCTTCGAGGGACAGGGGGCGGCTAACTATGGCTACACCTTC,CASSFEGQGAANYGYTF
.,TRBV3-1/TRBV3-2,TRBJ2-5,TRBD2,TGTGCCAGCAGGCCGGCGGGGGGGCGGTCGGGGACCCAGTACTTC,CASRPAGGRSGTQYF
.,TRBV4-3,TRBJ1-1,.,TGCGCCAGCAGCCAAGATTATCGGAACACTGAAGCTTTCTTT,CASSQDYRNTEAFF
.,TRBV19,TRBJ2-2,TRBD2,TGTGCCAGTAGTATTAAAGCGGGGGTTACCGGGGAGCTGTTTTTT,CASSIKAGVTGELFF
.,TRBV7-9,TRBJ1-1,.,TGTGCCAGCAGCTTCCTCGAGTCTGAAGCTTTCTTT,CASSFLESEAFF
.,TRBV3-1/TRBV3-2,TRBJ1-2,.,TGTGCCAGCAGCCAACAACCGGGACAAGGGGGTGGCTACACCTTC,CASSQQPGQGGGYTF